The rows below give T cell receptor beta chains drawn from one sample of a study of post-analysis software for immune sequencing data. TCRdb itself ran the PCR reads through MiXCR, one entry per CDR3 protein. The repertoire includes 740,000 or so distinct CDR3 sequences, around 50% of them detected once, and approximately 4.5% sits in the top ten. Material for sequencing was blood. These TCRs come from a girl between 5 and 17 years old with multiple sclerosis. Both conserved end residues are part of each CDR3.

j_call	v_call	cdr3_aa
TRBJ2-3	TRBV29-1	CSVAQGADTQYF
TRBJ1-6	TRBV7-8	CASSLHRYNSPLHF
.	TRBV20-1	CSARGSGYEQYF
TRBJ1-1	TRBV29-1	CSVEETAQVTEAFF
TRBJ2-7	TRBV29-1	CSVEEWEQGSYEQYF
TRBJ1-2	TRBV28	CASSLPGLSRNYGYTF
.	TRBV11-2	CASSSEGRGFYEQYF
TRBJ2-5	TRBV10-3	CAISEPGGIDGETQYF
TRBJ2-3	TRBV7-3	CASSLLGLALSTDTQYF
TRBJ2-5	TRBV3-1	CASTSGREQYF
TRBJ2-7	TRBV29-1	CSGGGQGETYEQYF
TRBJ2-5	TRBV20-1	CSARTGLGVSQTQYF
TRBJ2-1	TRBV5-1	CASRLAGGLSYNEQFF
TRBJ2-3	TRBV7-9	CASSRWTPADTQYF
TRBJ2-3	TRBV20-1	CSARDSSGRSSDTQYF
TRBJ1-2	TRBV20-1	CSAYRTDFYGYTF
TRBJ1-2	TRBV29-1	CSVRQGLGYTF
TRBJ1-5	TRBV20-1	CSATLPGHGNQPQHF
TRBJ2-1	TRBV7-2	CASSLAHLVTQFF
TRBJ2-1	TRBV12-3/TRBV12-4	CASRVQGAVFNEQFF
TRBJ2-6	TRBV18	CASSPRDRIRSGANVLTF
TRBJ1-6	TRBV20-1	CSAGGPQKNSPLHF
TRBJ1-2	TRBV7-3	CASSPYRGENYGYTF
TRBJ2-4	TRBV3-1	CASSPPGRSIQYF
TRBJ2-7	TRBV9	CASSDRVGGEQYF
TRBJ2-7	TRBV5-1	CASSSPGTRGYEQYF
TRBJ2-7	TRBV4-2	CASSQDWRGGFYEQYF
TRBJ1-2	TRBV29-1	CSVRAESYGYTF